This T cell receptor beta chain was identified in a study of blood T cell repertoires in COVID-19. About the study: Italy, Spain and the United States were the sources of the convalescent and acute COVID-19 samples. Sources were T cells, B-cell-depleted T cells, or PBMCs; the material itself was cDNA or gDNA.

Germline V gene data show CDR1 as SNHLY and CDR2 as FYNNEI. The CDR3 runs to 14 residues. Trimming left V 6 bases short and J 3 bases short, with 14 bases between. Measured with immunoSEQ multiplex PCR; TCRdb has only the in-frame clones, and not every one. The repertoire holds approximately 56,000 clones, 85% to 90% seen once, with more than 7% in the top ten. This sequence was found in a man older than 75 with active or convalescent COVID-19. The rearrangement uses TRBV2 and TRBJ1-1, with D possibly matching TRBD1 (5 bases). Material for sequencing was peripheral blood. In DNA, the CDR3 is TGTGCCAGCAGCCTGACAACGGGGGACACTGAAGCTTTCTTT. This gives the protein CASSLTTGDTEAFF.